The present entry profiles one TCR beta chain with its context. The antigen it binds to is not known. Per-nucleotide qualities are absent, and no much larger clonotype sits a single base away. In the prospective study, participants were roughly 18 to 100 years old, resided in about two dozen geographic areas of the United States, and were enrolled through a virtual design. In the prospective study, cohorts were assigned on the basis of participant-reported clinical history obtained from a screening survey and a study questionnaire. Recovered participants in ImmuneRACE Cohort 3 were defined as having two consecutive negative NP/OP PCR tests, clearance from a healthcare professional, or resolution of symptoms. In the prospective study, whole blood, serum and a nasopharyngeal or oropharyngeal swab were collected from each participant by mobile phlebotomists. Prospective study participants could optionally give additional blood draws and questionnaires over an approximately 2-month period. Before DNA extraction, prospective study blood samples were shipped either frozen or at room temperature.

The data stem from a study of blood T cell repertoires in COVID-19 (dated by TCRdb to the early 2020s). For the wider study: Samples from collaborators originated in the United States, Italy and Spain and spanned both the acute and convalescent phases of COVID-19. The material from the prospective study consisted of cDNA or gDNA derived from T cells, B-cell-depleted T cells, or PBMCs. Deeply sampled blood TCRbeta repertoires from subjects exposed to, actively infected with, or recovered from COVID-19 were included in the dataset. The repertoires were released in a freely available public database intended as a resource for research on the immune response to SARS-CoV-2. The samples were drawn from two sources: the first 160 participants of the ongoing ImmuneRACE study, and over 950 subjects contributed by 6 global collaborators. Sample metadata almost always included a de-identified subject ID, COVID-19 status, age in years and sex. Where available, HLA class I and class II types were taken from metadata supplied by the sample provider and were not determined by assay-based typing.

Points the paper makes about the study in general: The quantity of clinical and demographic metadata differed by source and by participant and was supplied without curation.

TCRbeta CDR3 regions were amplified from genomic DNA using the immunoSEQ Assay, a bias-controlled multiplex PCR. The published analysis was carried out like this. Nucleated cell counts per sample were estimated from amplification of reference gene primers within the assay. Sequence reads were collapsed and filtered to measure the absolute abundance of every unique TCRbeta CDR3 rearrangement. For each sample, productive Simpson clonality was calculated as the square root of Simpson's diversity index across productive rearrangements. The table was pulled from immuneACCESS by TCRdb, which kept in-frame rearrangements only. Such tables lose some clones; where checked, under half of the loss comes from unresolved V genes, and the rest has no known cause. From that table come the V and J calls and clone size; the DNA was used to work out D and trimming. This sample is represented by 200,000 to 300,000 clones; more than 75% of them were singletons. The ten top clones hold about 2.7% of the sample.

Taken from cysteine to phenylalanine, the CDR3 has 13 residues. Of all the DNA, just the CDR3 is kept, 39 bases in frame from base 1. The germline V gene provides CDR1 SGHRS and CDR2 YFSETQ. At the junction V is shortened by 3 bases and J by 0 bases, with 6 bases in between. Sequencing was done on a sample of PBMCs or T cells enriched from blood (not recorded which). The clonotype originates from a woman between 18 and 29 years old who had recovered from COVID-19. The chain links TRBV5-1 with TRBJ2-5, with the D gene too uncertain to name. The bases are TGCGCCAGCAGCTCCCAGTACCAAGAGACCCAGTACTTC. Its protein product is CASSSQYQETQYF. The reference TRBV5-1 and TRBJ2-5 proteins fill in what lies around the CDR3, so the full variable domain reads KAGVTQTPRYLIKTRGQQVTLSCSPISGHRSVSWYQQTPGQGLQFLFEYFSETQRNKGNFPGRFSGRQFSNSRSEMNVSTLELGDSALYLCASSSQYQETQYFGPGTRLLVL.